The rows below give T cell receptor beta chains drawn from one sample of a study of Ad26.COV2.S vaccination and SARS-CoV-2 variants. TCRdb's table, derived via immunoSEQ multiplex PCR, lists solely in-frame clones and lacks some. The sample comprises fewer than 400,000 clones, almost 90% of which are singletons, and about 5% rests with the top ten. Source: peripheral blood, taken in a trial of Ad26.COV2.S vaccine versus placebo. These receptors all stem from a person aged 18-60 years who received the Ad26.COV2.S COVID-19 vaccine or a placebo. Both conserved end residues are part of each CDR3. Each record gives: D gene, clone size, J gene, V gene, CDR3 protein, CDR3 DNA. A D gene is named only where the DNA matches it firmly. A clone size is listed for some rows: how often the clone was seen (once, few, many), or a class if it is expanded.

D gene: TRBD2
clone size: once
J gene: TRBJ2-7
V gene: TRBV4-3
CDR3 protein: CASGLAGSYEQYF
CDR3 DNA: TGCGCCAGCGGGCTAGCGGGTTCCTACGAGCAGTACTTC

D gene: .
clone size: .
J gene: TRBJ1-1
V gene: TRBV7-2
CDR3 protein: CASSLRGGGTEAFF
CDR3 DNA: TGTGCCAGCAGCTTAAGGGGTGGGGGTACTGAAGCTTTCTTT

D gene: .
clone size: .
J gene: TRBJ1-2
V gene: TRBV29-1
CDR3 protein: CSARETEIYGYTF
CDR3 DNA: TGCAGCGCTCGAGAGACGGAAATCTATGGCTACACCTTC

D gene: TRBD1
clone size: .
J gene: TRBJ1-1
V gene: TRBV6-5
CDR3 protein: CASSRDSINTEAFF
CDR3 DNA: TGTGCCAGCAGTCGGGACAGCATAAACACTGAAGCTTTCTTT

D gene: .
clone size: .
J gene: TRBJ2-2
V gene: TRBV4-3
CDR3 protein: CASSQDRTITGELFF
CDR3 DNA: TGCGCCAGCAGCCAAGATAGGACAATAACCGGGGAGCTGTTTTTT

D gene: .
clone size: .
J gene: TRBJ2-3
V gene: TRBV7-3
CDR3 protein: CASSLKPSTDTQYF
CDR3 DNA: TGTGCCAGCAGCTTAAAGCCTAGCACAGATACGCAGTATTTT

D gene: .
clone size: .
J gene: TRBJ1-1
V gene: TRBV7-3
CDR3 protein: CASRQGPERNTEAFF
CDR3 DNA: TGTGCCAGCAGGCAAGGGCCGGAACGGAACACTGAAGCTTTCTTT

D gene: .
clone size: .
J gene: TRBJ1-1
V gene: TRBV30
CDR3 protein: CAWVRVNTEAFF
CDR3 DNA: TGTGCCTGGGTTCGGGTGAACACTGAAGCTTTCTTT

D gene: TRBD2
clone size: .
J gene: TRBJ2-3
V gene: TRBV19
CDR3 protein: CASSVGLAKTDTQYF
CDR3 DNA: TGTGCCAGTAGTGTCGGACTAGCTAAGACAGATACGCAGTATTTT

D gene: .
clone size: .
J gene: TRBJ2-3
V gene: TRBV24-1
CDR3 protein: CATSQTSTDTQYF
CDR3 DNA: TGTGCCACCAGTCAAACTAGCACAGATACGCAGTATTTT

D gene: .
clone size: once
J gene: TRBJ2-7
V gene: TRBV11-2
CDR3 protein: CASSLGAGKAAEQYF
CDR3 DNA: TGTGCCAGCAGCTTAGGGGCAGGGAAAGCGGCCGAGCAGTACTTC

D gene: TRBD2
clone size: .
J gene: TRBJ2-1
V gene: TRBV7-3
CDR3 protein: CASSLLADNEQFF
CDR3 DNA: TGTGCCAGCAGCTTACTAGCGGACAATGAGCAGTTCTTC

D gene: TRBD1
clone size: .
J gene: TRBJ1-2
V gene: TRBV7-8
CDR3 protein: CASSSLSHTGVFGYTF
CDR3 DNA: TGTGCCAGCAGCTCCCTATCACACACAGGGGTATTTGGCTACACCTTC

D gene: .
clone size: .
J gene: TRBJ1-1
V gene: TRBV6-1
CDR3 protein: CASSERPSPRTEAFF
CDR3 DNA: TGTGCCAGCAGTGAGCGGCCCAGCCCCCGCACTGAAGCTTTCTTT

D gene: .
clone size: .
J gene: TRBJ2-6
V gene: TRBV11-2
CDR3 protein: CASSSPKGPSSGANVLTF
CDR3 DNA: TGTGCCAGCAGCTCCCCCAAGGGACCTAGCTCTGGGGCCAACGTCCTGACTTTC

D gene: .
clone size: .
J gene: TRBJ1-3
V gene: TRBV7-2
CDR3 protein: CASSTQGPGPGTIYF
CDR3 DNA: TGTGCCAGCAGCACTCAGGGGCCTGGACCCGGGACCATATATTTT

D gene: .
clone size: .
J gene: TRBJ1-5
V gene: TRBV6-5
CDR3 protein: CASSYARNQPQHF
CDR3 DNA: TGTGCCAGCAGTTACGCACGCAATCAGCCCCAGCATTTT

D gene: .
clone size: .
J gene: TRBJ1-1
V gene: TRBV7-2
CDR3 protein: CASSFLGQRNTEAFF
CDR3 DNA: TGTGCCAGCAGCTTTCTTGGGCAGAGGAACACTGAAGCTTTCTTT

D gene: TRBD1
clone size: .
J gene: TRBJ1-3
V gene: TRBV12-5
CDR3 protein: CASGSGQGGNTIYF
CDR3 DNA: TGTGCTAGTGGCTCAGGACAGGGAGGAAACACCATATATTTT

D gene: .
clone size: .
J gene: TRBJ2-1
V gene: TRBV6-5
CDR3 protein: CASTNQRTLYNEQFF
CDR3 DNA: TGTGCCAGCACCAACCAAAGGACCCTCTACAATGAGCAGTTCTTC

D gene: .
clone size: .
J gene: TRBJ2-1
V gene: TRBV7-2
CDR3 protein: CASSLLPKSTYNEQFF
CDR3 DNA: TGTGCCAGCAGCTTACTCCCGAAATCGACCTACAATGAGCAGTTCTTC

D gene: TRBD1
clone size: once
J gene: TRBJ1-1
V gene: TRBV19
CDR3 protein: CASGRGPTLNTEAFF
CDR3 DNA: TGTGCCAGTGGCAGGGGGCCCACTTTGAACACTGAAGCTTTCTTT

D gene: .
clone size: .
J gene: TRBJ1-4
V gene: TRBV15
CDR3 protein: CATSRDLINEKLFF
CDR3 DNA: TGTGCCACCAGCAGAGATCTCATTAATGAAAAACTGTTTTTT

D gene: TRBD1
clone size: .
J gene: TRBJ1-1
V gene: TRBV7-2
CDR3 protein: CASSLGGQGSSEAFF
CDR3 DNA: TGTGCCAGCAGCTTAGGAGGACAGGGGAGTTCTGAAGCTTTCTTT

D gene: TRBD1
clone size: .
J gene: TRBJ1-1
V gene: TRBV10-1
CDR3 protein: CASSDNRGTEAFF
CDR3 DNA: TGCGCCAGCAGTGATAACAGGGGGACTGAAGCTTTCTTT

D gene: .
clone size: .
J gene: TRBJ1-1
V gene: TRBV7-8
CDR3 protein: CASSSRQLNTEAFF
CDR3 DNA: TGTGCCAGCAGTTCGAGACAGTTGAACACTGAAGCTTTCTTT

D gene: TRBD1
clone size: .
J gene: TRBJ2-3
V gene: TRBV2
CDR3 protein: CASSAGGTGGTDTQYF
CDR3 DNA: TGTGCCAGCAGTGCAGGAGGGACAGGGGGCACAGATACGCAGTATTTT

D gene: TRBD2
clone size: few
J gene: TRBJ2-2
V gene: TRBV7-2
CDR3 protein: CASTRGLAGGSNTGELFF
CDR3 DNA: TGTGCCAGCACCCGGGGACTAGCGGGAGGATCGAACACCGGGGAGCTGTTTTTT

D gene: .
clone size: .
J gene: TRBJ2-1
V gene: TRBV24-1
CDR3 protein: CATSEGGTGLGSYNEQFF
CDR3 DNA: TGTGCCACCAGTGAGGGAGGGACAGGACTGGGCTCCTACAATGAGCAGTTCTTC

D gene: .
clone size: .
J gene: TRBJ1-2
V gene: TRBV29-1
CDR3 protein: CSVEEAGTLGYGYTF
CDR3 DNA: TGCAGCGTTGAAGAAGCGGGGACGTTAGGCTATGGCTACACCTTC